This T cell receptor (beta chain) originates from a study of blood T cell repertoires in COVID-19. Whole-study context: Some COVID-19 samples were acute and others convalescent; all came from the United States, Italy and Spain. PBMCs, B-cell-depleted T cells, or T cells were the source of the cDNA or gDNA that made up the material.

As originally analysed: Estimation of nucleated cell counts was performed using reference gene primer amplification. Sequencing used immunoSEQ multiplex PCR; TCRdb keeps in-frame clones, though not all of them. V and J calls and clone size are copied from that table; D and trimming were computed from the DNA. The profile shows tens of thousands of clones, 85% to 90% of them singletons. Looked up from germline, CDR1 is MNHEY and CDR2 is SVGAGI. With 5 bases clipped from V and 3 bases from J, the junction kept 4 bases outside the gene matches. The CDR3 length is 14 residues. About this clone itself: Other nucleotide sequences in the sample specify the same CDR3.

Sequencing was performed on peripheral blood. This clonotype was obtained from a man older than 75 with acute or convalescent COVID-19. This chain uses TRBV6-5 with TRBJ1-5; 7 bases fit TRBD1. The CDR3 sequence: CASSPDRDNQPQHF. DNA for the CDR3: TGTGCCAGCAGTCCCGACAGGGACAATCAGCCCCAGCATTTT.